The T cell receptor beta chain under discussion was sequenced for a study of shared clonotypes between healthy human individuals. Study results and caveats: Non-shared clonotypes displayed generation probabilities falling below those of clonotypes present in all four donors. Exclusively blood specimens were collected; tissue repertoires likely differ. A handful of donors showed sharing of approximately 4.7% of naive CD4 clonotypes.

TCRdb's table, derived via immunoSEQ multiplex PCR, lists solely in-frame clones and lacks some. Counted here are about 530,000 clones, 90% to 96% occurring once; the ten biggest clones make up approximately 0.06%. Germline values: CDR1 MNHEY, CDR2 SVGAGI. The V end was cut by 7 bases, the J end by 3 bases, with 12 bases between. The CDR3 contains 13 residues. Note on this clone: Its antigen is unknown.

The chain uses TRBV6-5 and TRBJ2-5; D not resolved. Sequencing was done on a sample of naive CD4+ T cells sorted from blood. Subset denoted: CD45RA+ positively selected. The TCR was taken from a woman in her twenties or thirties in good health. The CDR3 loop reads CASTRHLEETQYF. The CDR3 coding sequence is TGTGCCAGCACAAGGCACCTCGAAGAGACCCAGTACTTC.